Listed below are T cell receptor beta chains from one sample, sequenced in a study of cytomegalovirus exposure and HLA in healthy donors. This table comes from immunoSEQ multiplex PCR, and its TCRdb copy is limited to in-frame clones, with some not included. The sample consists of 100,000 or so clones, about 80% of them appearing once. Sequencing was done on a sample of PBMCs. These receptors were collected from a man aged 35-49 years in good health and CMV-seronegative. Each CDR3 is given with its conserved first and last residue. Each record gives: clone size, D gene, J gene, V gene, CDR3 DNA, CDR3 protein. A D gene is named only where the DNA matches it firmly. Some rows mark clone size as missing; the rest say once, few, many or name a class of expanded clone.

abundance: -; d_gene: TRBD1; j_gene: TRBJ2-1; v_gene: TRBV19; CDR3nt: TGTGCCAGTAGTATAAGGACAGGGTTCAATGAGCAGTTCTTC; CDR3aa: CASSIRTGFNEQFF
abundance: -; d_gene: TRBD2; j_gene: TRBJ2-4; v_gene: TRBV5-1; CDR3nt: TGCGCCAGCAGAGAGGGCGGGGGGGCGGATGGGATTCAGTACTTC; CDR3aa: CASREGGGADGIQYF
abundance: -; d_gene: TRBD2; j_gene: TRBJ2-7; v_gene: TRBV7-6; CDR3nt: TGTGCCAGCAGCTTAGTGACTAGCGGTTCCTACGAGCAGTACTTC; CDR3aa: CASSLVTSGSYEQYF
abundance: few; d_gene: -; j_gene: TRBJ1-1; v_gene: TRBV9; CDR3nt: TGTGCCAGCAGTCACAATCGAGGGAGTGAAGCTTTCTTT; CDR3aa: CASSHNRGSEAFF
abundance: once; d_gene: -; j_gene: TRBJ1-2; v_gene: TRBV11-2; CDR3nt: TGTGCCAGCAGCTTTGGCAGGGTTAACTATGGCTACACCTTC; CDR3aa: CASSFGRVNYGYTF
abundance: -; d_gene: -; j_gene: TRBJ1-1; v_gene: TRBV6-1; CDR3nt: TGTGCCAGCAGTACACCGGACAGGAACACTGAAGCTTTCTTT; CDR3aa: CASSTPDRNTEAFF
abundance: -; d_gene: -; j_gene: TRBJ2-7; v_gene: TRBV6-1; CDR3nt: TGTGCCAGCAGTAAAAACAGGGCCGACGAGCAGTACTTC; CDR3aa: CASSKNRADEQYF
abundance: -; d_gene: TRBD2; j_gene: TRBJ2-7; v_gene: TRBV11-2; CDR3nt: TGTGCCAGCTCCCAAGCGGGGTTTAGCTCCTACGAGCAGTACTTC; CDR3aa: CASSQAGFSSYEQYF
abundance: -; d_gene: -; j_gene: TRBJ1-6; v_gene: TRBV10-1; CDR3nt: TGCGCCAGCAGTGAAGCTCGGGGGGGAGGGAATTCACCCCTCCACTTT; CDR3aa: CASSEARGGGNSPLHF
abundance: -; d_gene: -; j_gene: TRBJ2-2; v_gene: TRBV7-3; CDR3nt: TGTGCCAGCAGCTTCAGAGGGAACACCGGGGAGCTGTTTTTT; CDR3aa: CASSFRGNTGELFF
abundance: few; d_gene: TRBD2; j_gene: TRBJ2-4; v_gene: TRBV6-5; CDR3nt: TGTGCCAGCAGGGTGAAGGCGGGGGGCTCAAACATTCAGTACTTC; CDR3aa: CASRVKAGGSNIQYF
abundance: -; d_gene: TRBD1; j_gene: TRBJ1-1; v_gene: TRBV2; CDR3nt: TGTGCCAGCAGGCCCGGACAGGGGAACACTGAAGCTTTCTTT; CDR3aa: CASRPGQGNTEAFF
abundance: few; d_gene: TRBD1; j_gene: TRBJ1-2; v_gene: TRBV6-5; CDR3nt: TGTGCCAGCAGTACCTGGACAGGGCGCGACTATGGCTACACCTTC; CDR3aa: CASSTWTGRDYGYTF
abundance: -; d_gene: TRBD1; j_gene: TRBJ2-5; v_gene: TRBV7-2; CDR3nt: TGTGCCAGCAGCCCAAGACAGGGAGTCTTCGAGACCCAGTACTTC; CDR3aa: CASSPRQGVFETQYF
abundance: -; d_gene: TRBD1; j_gene: TRBJ1-6; v_gene: TRBV6-5; CDR3nt: TGTGCCAGCAGTCCCCGGGACAGAAATAATTCACCCCTCCACTTT; CDR3aa: CASSPRDRNNSPLHF
abundance: -; d_gene: TRBD1; j_gene: TRBJ2-6; v_gene: TRBV28; CDR3nt: TGTGCCAGCAGTGTGACCCCGGGACAGGGAGGCTCTGGGGCCAACGTCCTGACTTTC; CDR3aa: CASSVTPGQGGSGANVLTF
abundance: -; d_gene: -; j_gene: TRBJ1-1; v_gene: TRBV7-8; CDR3nt: TGTGCCACAGGGGACACTGAAGCTTTCTTT; CDR3aa: CATGDTEAFF
abundance: -; d_gene: TRBD2; j_gene: TRBJ2-5; v_gene: TRBV7-2; CDR3nt: TGTGCCAGCAGCTTATTGGGAGGGGACCGGGACCAGTACTTC; CDR3aa: CASSLLGGDRDQYF
abundance: -; d_gene: TRBD1; j_gene: TRBJ2-7; v_gene: TRBV5-1; CDR3nt: TGCGCCAGCAGCGGTGGTTTTTTGGGACAGGGACCCTACGAGCAGTACTTC; CDR3aa: CASSGGFLGQGPYEQYF
abundance: -; d_gene: TRBD1; j_gene: TRBJ1-2; v_gene: TRBV6-5; CDR3nt: TGTGCCAGCAGCCGACAGGGGGCTTGGGGCTACACCTTC; CDR3aa: CASSRQGAWGYTF
abundance: -; d_gene: -; j_gene: TRBJ1-1; v_gene: TRBV7-6; CDR3nt: TGTGCCAGCAGCTCCCCCGGGACTTTGACTGAAGCTTTCTTT; CDR3aa: CASSSPGTLTEAFF
abundance: -; d_gene: TRBD1; j_gene: TRBJ2-5; v_gene: TRBV6-5; CDR3nt: TGTGCCAGCAGTTATACGCCACCGAGGGGGCTTGAGACCCAGTACTTC; CDR3aa: CASSYTPPRGLETQYF
abundance: -; d_gene: -; j_gene: TRBJ1-1; v_gene: TRBV28; CDR3nt: TGTGCCAGCAGGACCGGGACAAATAAGAACACTGAAGCTTTCTTT; CDR3aa: CASRTGTNKNTEAFF
abundance: -; d_gene: -; j_gene: TRBJ1-2; v_gene: TRBV2; CDR3nt: TGTGCCAGCAGTGAAATTCGGGGGGTAGGGGGCTACACCTTC; CDR3aa: CASSEIRGVGGYTF
abundance: -; d_gene: TRBD1; j_gene: TRBJ1-2; v_gene: TRBV6-6; CDR3nt: TGTGCCAGCACCCGACAGGGGCAGAACTATGGCTACACCTTC; CDR3aa: CASTRQGQNYGYTF
abundance: -; d_gene: TRBD1; j_gene: TRBJ1-4; v_gene: TRBV6-6; CDR3nt: TGTGCCAGCAGGCCGACAGGGGGTAATGAAAAACTGTTTTTT; CDR3aa: CASRPTGGNEKLFF
abundance: -; d_gene: -; j_gene: TRBJ1-3; v_gene: TRBV18; CDR3nt: TGTGCCAGCCTACAGGGTCCTGGAAACACCATATATTTT; CDR3aa: CASLQGPGNTIYF
abundance: -; d_gene: TRBD1; j_gene: TRBJ1-6; v_gene: TRBV7-9; CDR3nt: TGTTCCAGCAGCCCGGGACAGGCCCATTCACCCCTCCACTTT; CDR3aa: CSSSPGQAHSPLHF
abundance: -; d_gene: TRBD2; j_gene: TRBJ2-1; v_gene: TRBV4-1; CDR3nt: TGCGCCAGCAGCCGGGGGACTAGCGGGGGAACCTACAATGAGCAGTTCTTC; CDR3aa: CASSRGTSGGTYNEQFF
abundance: -; d_gene: TRBD2; j_gene: TRBJ2-3; v_gene: TRBV4-3; CDR3nt: TGCGCCAGCAGCCACGGCGGGGGAGCCACAGATACGCAGTATTTT; CDR3aa: CASSHGGGATDTQYF
abundance: -; d_gene: -; j_gene: TRBJ1-5; v_gene: TRBV5-6; CDR3nt: TGTGCCAGCAGCTTGCAAAGAGAGCAGCCCCAGCATTTT; CDR3aa: CASSLQREQPQHF
abundance: -; d_gene: TRBD2; j_gene: TRBJ2-3; v_gene: TRBV6-1; CDR3nt: TGTGCCAGCAGTTGGACTAGCGAAGGCACAGATACGCAGTATTTT; CDR3aa: CASSWTSEGTDTQYF
abundance: -; d_gene: -; j_gene: TRBJ1-1; v_gene: TRBV25-1; CDR3nt: TGTGCCAGCAGTCTACCCGGGGTGGGCACTGAAGCTTTCTTT; CDR3aa: CASSLPGVGTEAFF
abundance: medium-sized; d_gene: TRBD1; j_gene: TRBJ1-1; v_gene: TRBV9; CDR3nt: TGTGCCAGCAGCGTTGACAGGGGTTTGGGTAGTGGGAACACTGAAGCTTTCTTT; CDR3aa: CASSVDRGLGSGNTEAFF
abundance: -; d_gene: TRBD1; j_gene: TRBJ1-4; v_gene: TRBV14; CDR3nt: TGTGCCAGCAGCGCATGGACAGGGTACGCTAATGAAAAACTGTTTTTT; CDR3aa: CASSAWTGYANEKLFF
abundance: few; d_gene: TRBD2; j_gene: TRBJ2-1; v_gene: TRBV7-2; CDR3nt: TGTGCCAGCATACAGCGGGGGGGCCGCTACAATGAGCAGTTCTTC; CDR3aa: CASIQRGGRYNEQFF
abundance: few; d_gene: -; j_gene: TRBJ2-5; v_gene: TRBV2; CDR3nt: TGTGCCAGCACCTCAGGGGGGCAAGAGACCCAGTACTTC; CDR3aa: CASTSGGQETQYF
abundance: few; d_gene: -; j_gene: TRBJ1-5; v_gene: TRBV4-2; CDR3nt: TGTGCCAGCAGCCAAGAAGACCGAAACAGGGCTCAGCCCCAGCATTTT; CDR3aa: CASSQEDRNRAQPQHF
abundance: -; d_gene: TRBD1; j_gene: TRBJ1-1; v_gene: TRBV5-1; CDR3nt: TGCGCCAGCAGCTTTGGCAGGGGGCCGGGTGAAGCTTTCTTT; CDR3aa: CASSFGRGPGEAFF
abundance: -; d_gene: -; j_gene: TRBJ1-1; v_gene: TRBV5-1; CDR3nt: TGCGCCAGCAGCGCGACCGGACAGCTCACTGAAGCTTTCTTT; CDR3aa: CASSATGQLTEAFF
abundance: -; d_gene: -; j_gene: TRBJ2-7; v_gene: TRBV10-1; CDR3nt: TGCGCCAGCAGTGAGTCGGACCAGGGATACGAGCAGTACTTC; CDR3aa: CASSESDQGYEQYF
abundance: -; d_gene: TRBD2; j_gene: TRBJ2-6; v_gene: TRBV5-1; CDR3nt: TGCGCCAGCAGCCGGGGGGGCTCTGGGGCCAACGTCCTGACTTTC; CDR3aa: CASSRGGSGANVLTF
abundance: -; d_gene: TRBD1; j_gene: TRBJ2-7; v_gene: TRBV5-1; CDR3nt: TGCGCCAGCAGCTTCGGGACAGACTACGAGCAGTACTTC; CDR3aa: CASSFGTDYEQYF
abundance: few; d_gene: TRBD1; j_gene: TRBJ1-2; v_gene: TRBV2; CDR3nt: TGTGCCAGCAGGGCTTGGACAGGAGCTAACTATGGCTACACCTTC; CDR3aa: CASRAWTGANYGYTF
abundance: -; d_gene: TRBD2; j_gene: TRBJ2-3; v_gene: TRBV2; CDR3nt: TGTGCCAGCAGCACCACCTTAGCGGGGGGTGGCACAGATACGCAGTATTTT; CDR3aa: CASSTTLAGGGTDTQYF
abundance: -; d_gene: -; j_gene: TRBJ2-3; v_gene: TRBV5-4; CDR3nt: TGTGCCAGCAGCTTGAGTCCGACAGCCCTCACAGATACGCAGTATTTT; CDR3aa: CASSLSPTALTDTQYF
abundance: -; d_gene: -; j_gene: TRBJ1-2; v_gene: TRBV4-1; CDR3nt: TGCGCCAGCAGCCCCCGACAGGTCGGGCCCTACTATGGCTACACCTTC; CDR3aa: CASSPRQVGPYYGYTF
abundance: few; d_gene: TRBD1; j_gene: TRBJ2-2; v_gene: TRBV9; CDR3nt: TGTGCCAGCAGCGGCCGACAGGGTGGACCCGGGGAGCTGTTTTTT; CDR3aa: CASSGRQGGPGELFF
abundance: -; d_gene: -; j_gene: TRBJ2-5; v_gene: TRBV5-6; CDR3nt: TGTGCCAGCAGCTTGGCCCAGGCCCAGTACTTC; CDR3aa: CASSLAQAQYF
abundance: many; d_gene: -; j_gene: TRBJ2-1; v_gene: TRBV11-2; CDR3nt: TGTGCCAGCAGCTTAGAACCCGGGGTTAGTGAGCAGTTCTTC; CDR3aa: CASSLEPGVSEQFF
abundance: -; d_gene: -; j_gene: TRBJ1-2; v_gene: TRBV7-9; CDR3nt: TGTGCCAGCAGCCCCCGCCACGGGAATGGCTACACCTTC; CDR3aa: CASSPRHGNGYTF
abundance: few; d_gene: TRBD1; j_gene: TRBJ1-1; v_gene: TRBV5-1; CDR3nt: TGCGCCAGCAGCTTGGGGGGCAGGGGGCCCACTGAAGCTTTCTTT; CDR3aa: CASSLGGRGPTEAFF